Listed below are T cell receptor beta chains from one sample, sequenced in a study of cytomegalovirus exposure and HLA in healthy donors. Using immunoSEQ multiplex PCR, the repertoire was profiled, and TCRdb retains in-frame clones only, with some absent. Of tens of thousands of clones in the sample, 90% to 95% were seen once. The sample was PBMCs. The receptor source for this set is a man between 18 and 35 years old in good health and CMV-seronegative. CDR3s include the opening cysteine and the closing phenylalanine or tryptophan. D genes are given only for firm matches. Clone size appears in some rows only: once, few, many, or a class for an expanded clone.

v_gene	j_gene	d_gene	abundance	CDR3nt	CDR3aa
TRBV5-1	TRBJ2-1	-	-	TGCGCCAGCAGCTTGGACAGCTCCTACAATGAGCAGTTCTTC	CASSLDSSYNEQFF
TRBV27	TRBJ2-1	-	once	TGTGCCAGCATCGGCGGGGCGGGACAGTTCTTC	CASIGGAGQFF
TRBV5-5	TRBJ2-3	-	-	TGTGCCAGCAGCTTGGACTGGAGATTCACAGATACGCAGTATTTT	CASSLDWRFTDTQYF
TRBV4-2	TRBJ2-1	-	-	TGTGCCAGCAGCCAAGGAGAGGACTACAATGAGCAGTTCTTC	CASSQGEDYNEQFF
TRBV30	TRBJ1-1	TRBD1	-	TGTGCCTGGAGTGACAGGGGGCGAGCTTTCTTT	CAWSDRGRAFF
TRBV5-8	TRBJ2-6	-	-	TGTGCCAGCAGCTTGCCAGGGGACCCTAAATCTGGGGCCAACGTCCTGACTTTC	CASSLPGDPKSGANVLTF
TRBV7-8	TRBJ1-2	-	-	TGTGCCAGCAGCTTACTCGGCCAACTCGGGATATTTGGCTACACCTTC	CASSLLGQLGIFGYTF
TRBV5-1	TRBJ1-1	TRBD1	-	TGCGCCAGCAGCGGGAACCTTGCCGGGACAGGGAGTACTGAAGCTTTCTTT	CASSGNLAGTGSTEAFF
TRBV19	TRBJ2-3	TRBD2	-	TGTGCCAGTAGTATAAGCGGGGGGGCAGATACGCAGTATTTT	CASSISGGADTQYF
TRBV5-6	TRBJ2-7	-	-	TGTGCCAGCAGCTTGGTCGGGTTCTACGAGCAGTACTTC	CASSLVGFYEQYF
TRBV14	TRBJ1-2	-	-	TGTGCCAGCAGCCCACAGCAGGGTCGAGGCTACACCTTC	CASSPQQGRGYTF
TRBV29-1	TRBJ2-3	TRBD1	-	TGCAGCGTTGAACTCCCCCTGGACAGGGCTTACAACACAGATACGCAGTATTTT	CSVELPLDRAYNTDTQYF
TRBV30	TRBJ1-1	-	-	TGTGCCTGGGGCCAGAGGGGACTGAGCAACACTGAAGCTTTCTTT	CAWGQRGLSNTEAFF
TRBV11-3	TRBJ2-3	TRBD1	-	TGTGCCAGCAGCGCGTCCCAGGGGGCGGTAGATACGCAGTATTTT	CASSASQGAVDTQYF
TRBV5-4	TRBJ2-7	TRBD2	-	TGTGCCAGCAGCGAACAGACTAGCGGAGGATACGAGCAGTACTTC	CASSEQTSGGYEQYF
TRBV2	TRBJ1-2	-	-	TGTGCCAGCAGAGCCCAACAGGGCTACTATGGCTACACCTTC	CASRAQQGYYGYTF